Listed here are 9 T cell receptor beta chains from one sample, sequenced in a study of blood T cell repertoires in COVID-19 (dated by TCRdb to the early 2020s). The library was made by the immunoSEQ multiplex PCR assay. In TCRdb, the immuneACCESS table is reduced to in-frame sequences with V and J assigned. These tables do not hold every clone; where another copy was compared, an unresolved V gene accounts for under half, and the others remain unexplained. The sample table lists around 130,000 clones, around 83% of them with a count of one. Roughly 4.5% of the sample is held by the ten biggest clonotypes. Sequencing input: peripheral blood. The origin of the receptors is a human donor in a cohort sampled during active COVID-19.

The rearrangement uses TRBV14 and TRBJ1-2; TRBD1 is a possible D gene (5 bases). Trimming took 4 bases from V and 2 from J, leaving 14 bases between them. CDR1 SGHDN and CDR2 FVKESK come from the germline V gene. This CDR3 has 15 residues. CDR3 protein: CASSLPGAGNYGYTF. The CDR3 nucleotides read TGTGCCAGCAGCCTCCCTGGGGCAGGAAACTATGGCTACACCTTC.

This chain links TRBV19 with TRBJ2-7; possibly TRBD1 for D (6 bases). V was pared by 4 bases and J by 7 bases, with 17 bases between. From germline, CDR1 is LNHDA and CDR2 SQIVND (reference sequence). This CDR3 region has 14 residues. Here the CDR3 DNA reads TGTGCCAGTAGTAGCCAGACAGGTTCTGGGGAGCAGTACTTC. This gives the protein CASSSQTGSGEQYF.

The chain is built from TRBV2 and TRBJ1-1; TRBD1 matches 8 bases. V trimming: 4 bases; J trimming: 1 base; junction bases outside the gene matches: 14. The germline CDR1 and CDR2 sequences are SNHLY and FYNNEI. The CDR3 extends over 18 amino acids. CDR3 DNA sequence: TGTGCCAGCAGTGGGCGGTGGGCAGGGGGCGCGAGGAACACTGAAGCTTTCTTT. Protein product: CASSGRWAGGARNTEAFF.

This clone occurred a few times. This chain connects TRBV6-5 to TRBJ2-7; 7 bases are shared with TRBD2. The V gene end was trimmed by 6 bases and the J gene end by 3 bases; junction bases not matched to a gene: 8. Germline CDR1 and CDR2: MNHEY and SVGAGI. The CDR3 totals 14 residues. The CDR3 sequence is CASRTDGGSYEQYV. CDR3 nucleotides: TGTGCCAGCAGGACGGACGGCGGGAGCTACGAGCAGTACGTC.

This chain connects TRBV9 to TRBJ1-2, with a weak D call TRBD1 (5 bases). The CDR3 covers 13 residues. Germline values: CDR1 SGDLS, CDR2 YYNGEE. Trimming cost V 0 bases and J 5 bases, with 8 bases left between them. The CDR3 DNA is TGTGCCAGCAGCGTAGCCCCAGGGTATGGCTACACCTTC. It translates to CASSVAPGYGYTF.

CDR3 sequence: CASSKTGLPGGSYNSPLHF. The CDR3, as DNA: TGTGCCAGTAGTAAAACGGGCCTGCCGGGAGGGTCCTATAATTCACCCCTCCACTTT. This chain joins TRBV19 and TRBJ1-6; D gene uncertain. Germline values: CDR1 LNHDA, CDR2 SQIVND (reference sequence). Trimming took off 4 bases at V and 1 base at J, with 20 bases between the two ends. This CDR3 has 19 amino acids.

The chain carries TRBV24-1 and TRBJ1-3; D gene unclear. V was trimmed by 4 bases and J by 0 bases, leaving 3 bases between them. Germline CDR1 reads KGHDR; CDR2 reads SFDVKD. The CDR3 length is 13 residues. CDR3 DNA: TGTGCCACCAGTGACAGCTCTGGAAACACCATATATTTT. Protein: CATSDSSGNTIYF.

The chain employs TRBV6-1 and TRBJ2-3; D is unclear. Trimming left V 2 bases short and J 3 bases short, with 12 bases between. The CDR3 spans 15 residues. CDR1 is MNHNS, CDR2 SASEGT, per germline. The CDR3 sequence is CASSELGVRTDTQYF. The CDR3 DNA reads as TGTGCCAGCAGTGAACTGGGTGTGAGGACAGATACGCAGTATTTT.

The chain is built from TRBV10-2 and TRBJ2-7; TRBD1 matches 7 bases. CDR3 size: 12 residues. Trimming at V came to 8 bases and at J to 5 bases, leaving 6 bases not matched to a gene. Per germline, CDR1 WSHSY and CDR2 SAAADI. CDR3 sequence: CASRVGTDEQYF. CDR3 sequence (DNA): TGCGCCAGCCGGGTCGGGACAGACGAGCAGTACTTC.